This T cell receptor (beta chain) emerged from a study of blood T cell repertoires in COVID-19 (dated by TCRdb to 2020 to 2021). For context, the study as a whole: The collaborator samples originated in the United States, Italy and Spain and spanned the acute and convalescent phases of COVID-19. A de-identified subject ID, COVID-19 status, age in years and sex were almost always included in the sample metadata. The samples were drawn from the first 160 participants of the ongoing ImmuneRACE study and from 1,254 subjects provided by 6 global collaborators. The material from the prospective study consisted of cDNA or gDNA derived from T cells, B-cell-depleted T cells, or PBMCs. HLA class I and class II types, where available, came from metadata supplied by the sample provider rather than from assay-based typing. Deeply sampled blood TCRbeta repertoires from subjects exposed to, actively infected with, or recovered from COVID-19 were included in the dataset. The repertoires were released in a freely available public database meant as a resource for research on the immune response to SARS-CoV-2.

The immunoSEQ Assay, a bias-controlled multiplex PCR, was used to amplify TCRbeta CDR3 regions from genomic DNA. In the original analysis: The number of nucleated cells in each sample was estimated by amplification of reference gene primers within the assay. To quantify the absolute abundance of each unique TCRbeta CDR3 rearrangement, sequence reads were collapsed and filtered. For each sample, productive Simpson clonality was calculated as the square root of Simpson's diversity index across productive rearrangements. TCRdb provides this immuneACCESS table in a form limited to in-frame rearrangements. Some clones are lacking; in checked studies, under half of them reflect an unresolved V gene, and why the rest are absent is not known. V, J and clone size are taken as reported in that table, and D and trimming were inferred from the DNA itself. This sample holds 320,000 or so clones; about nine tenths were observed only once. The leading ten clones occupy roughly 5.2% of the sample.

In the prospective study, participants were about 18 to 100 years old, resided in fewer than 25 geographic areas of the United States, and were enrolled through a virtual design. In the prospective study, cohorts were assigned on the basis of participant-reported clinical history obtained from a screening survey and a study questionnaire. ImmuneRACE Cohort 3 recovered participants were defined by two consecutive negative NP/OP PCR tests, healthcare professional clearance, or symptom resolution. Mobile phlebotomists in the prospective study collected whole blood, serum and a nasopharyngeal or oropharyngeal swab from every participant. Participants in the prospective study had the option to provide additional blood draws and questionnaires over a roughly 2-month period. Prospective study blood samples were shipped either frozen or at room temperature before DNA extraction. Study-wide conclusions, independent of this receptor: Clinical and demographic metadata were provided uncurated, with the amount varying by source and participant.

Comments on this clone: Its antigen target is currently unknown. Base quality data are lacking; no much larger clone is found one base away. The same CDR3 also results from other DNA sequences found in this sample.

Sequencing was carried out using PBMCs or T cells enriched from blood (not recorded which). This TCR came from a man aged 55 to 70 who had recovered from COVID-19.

Here the CDR3 is given as CASSPDRGNQPQHF. In nucleotides, the sequence is TGTGCCAGCTCACCAGACAGGGGAAATCAGCCCCAGCATTTT. The rearrangement joined TRBV18 to TRBJ1-5, with 8 junctional bases fitting TRBD1. The CDR3, cysteine through phenylalanine, is 14 amino acids long. Solely the CDR3 DNA is kept, with 42 bases framed from the first base. CDR1 KGHSH and CDR2 LQKENI were looked up in the germline V gene. Clipping removes 2 bases from V and 4 bases from J, with 1 as the unmatched junction base count.